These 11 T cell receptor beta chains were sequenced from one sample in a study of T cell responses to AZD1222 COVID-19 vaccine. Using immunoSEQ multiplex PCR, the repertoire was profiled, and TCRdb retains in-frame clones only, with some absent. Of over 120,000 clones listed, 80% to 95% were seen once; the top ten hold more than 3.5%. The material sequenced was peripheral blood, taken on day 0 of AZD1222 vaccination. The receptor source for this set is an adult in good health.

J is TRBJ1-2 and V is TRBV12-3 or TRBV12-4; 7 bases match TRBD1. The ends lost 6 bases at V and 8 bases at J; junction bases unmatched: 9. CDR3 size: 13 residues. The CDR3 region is CASSPGTAVGYTF. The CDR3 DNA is TGTGCCAGCAGCCCCGGGACAGCGGTAGGCTACACCTTC.

The CDR3 protein is CASSLVGGSQPQHF. CDR3 sequence (DNA): TGTGCCAGCAGTTTGGTTGGGGGGTCGCAGCCCCAGCATTTT. The chain has TRBV28 and TRBJ1-5; D possibly corresponds to TRBD1 (5 bases). Between the trimmed V and J ends, which lost 3 bases and 7 bases, there was a span of 13 bases. The CDR3 is 14 residues long. Germline V CDR1 and CDR2: MDHEN, SYDVKM.

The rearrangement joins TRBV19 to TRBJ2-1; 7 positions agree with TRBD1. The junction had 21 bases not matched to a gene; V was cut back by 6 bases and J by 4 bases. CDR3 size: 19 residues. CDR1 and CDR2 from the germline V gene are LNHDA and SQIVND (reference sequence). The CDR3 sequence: CASRPLPFRIGTEYNEQFF. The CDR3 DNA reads TGTGCCAGTAGACCTCTCCCTTTTCGGATAGGGACAGAGTACAATGAGCAGTTCTTC. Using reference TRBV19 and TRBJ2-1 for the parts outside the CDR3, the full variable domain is DGGITQSPKYLFRKEGQNVTLSCEQNLNHDAMYWYRQDPGQGLRLIYYSQIVNDFQKGDIAEGYSVSREKKESFPLTVTSAQKNPTAFYLCASRPLPFRIGTEYNEQFFGPGTRLTVL.

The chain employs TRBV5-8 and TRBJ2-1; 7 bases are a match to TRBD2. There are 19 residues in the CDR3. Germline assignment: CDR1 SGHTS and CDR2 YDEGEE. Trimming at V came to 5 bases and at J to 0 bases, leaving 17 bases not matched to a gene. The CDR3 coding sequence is TGTGCCAGCAGACCCGGAGTAGCGGGCAAAAGTAGCTCCTACAATGAGCAGTTCTTC. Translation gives CASRPGVAGKSSSYNEQFF.

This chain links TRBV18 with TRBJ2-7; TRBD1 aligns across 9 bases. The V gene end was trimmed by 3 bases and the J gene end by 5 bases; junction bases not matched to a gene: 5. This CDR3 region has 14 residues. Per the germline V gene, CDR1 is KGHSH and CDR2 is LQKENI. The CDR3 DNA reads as TGTGCCAGCTCACCGGGACAGGGTTTTAACGAGCAGTACTTC. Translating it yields CASSPGQGFNEQYF.

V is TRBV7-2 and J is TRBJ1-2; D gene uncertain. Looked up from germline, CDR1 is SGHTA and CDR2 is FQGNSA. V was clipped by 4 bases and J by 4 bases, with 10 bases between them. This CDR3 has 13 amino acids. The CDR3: CASSYVISYGYTF. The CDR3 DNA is TGTGCCAGCAGCTACGTGATAAGCTATGGCTACACCTTC. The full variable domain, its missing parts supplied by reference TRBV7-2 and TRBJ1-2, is GAGVSQSPSNKVTEKGKDVELRCDPISGHTALYWYRQSLGQGLEFLIYFQGNSAPDKSGLPSDRFSAERTGGSVSTLTIQRTQQEDSAVYLCASSYVISYGYTFGSGTRLTVV.

For the CDR3, the DNA is TGTGCCAGCAGACAGAGGGAGGGTGCCCGTTCGCCCGATTCACCCCTCCACTTT. This encodes CASRQREGARSPDSPLHF. The gene calls are TRBV7-6 and TRBJ1-6; D not certain. Between the trimmed V and J ends, which lost 6 bases and 8 bases, there was a span of 26 bases. Germline-derived CDR1 and CDR2 are SGHVS and FNYEAQ. The length of the CDR3 is 18 residues.

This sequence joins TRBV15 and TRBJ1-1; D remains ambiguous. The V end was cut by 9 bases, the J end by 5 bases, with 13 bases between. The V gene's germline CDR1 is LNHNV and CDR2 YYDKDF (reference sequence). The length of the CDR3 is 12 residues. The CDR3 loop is CATSNLWTEAFF. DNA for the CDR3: TGTGCCACGTCGAACCTGTGGACTGAAGCTTTCTTT.

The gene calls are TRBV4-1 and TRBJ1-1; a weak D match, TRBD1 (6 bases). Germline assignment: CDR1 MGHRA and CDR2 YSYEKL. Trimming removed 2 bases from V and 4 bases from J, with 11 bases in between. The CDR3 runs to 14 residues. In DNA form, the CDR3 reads TGCGCCAGCAGCCAAAGCGAGGGGGGCACTGAAGCTTTCTTT. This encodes CASSQSEGGTEAFF.

CDR3 coding DNA: TGTGCCAGCAGTTTTTCCGGGACAGGTGGGAATTCACCCCTCCACTTT. Amino acids: CASSFSGTGGNSPLHF. The chain couples TRBV28 to TRBJ1-6; 8 nucleotides agree with TRBD1. V was pared by 3 bases and J by 7 bases, with 8 bases of the junction left unmatched. The germline CDR1 and CDR2 sequences are MDHEN and SYDVKM. CDR3 length: 16 residues.

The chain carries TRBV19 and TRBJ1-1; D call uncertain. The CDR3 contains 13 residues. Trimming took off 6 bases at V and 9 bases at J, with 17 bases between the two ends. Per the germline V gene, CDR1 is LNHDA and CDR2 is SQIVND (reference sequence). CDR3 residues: CASRENTRGKAFF. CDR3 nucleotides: TGTGCCAGTAGGGAAAACACGCGAGGTAAAGCTTTCTTT. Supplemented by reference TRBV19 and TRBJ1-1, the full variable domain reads DGGITQSPKYLFRKEGQNVTLSCEQNLNHDAMYWYRQDPGQGLRLIYYSQIVNDFQKGDIAEGYSVSREKKESFPLTVTSAQKNPTAFYLCASRENTRGKAFFGQGTRLTVV.